This T cell receptor beta chain came from a study of neoadjuvant nivolumab and ipilimumab in lung cancer. On the study more broadly: Patients got nivolumab 3 mg/kg on days 1, 15 and 29; combination added ipilimumab 1 mg/kg day 1.

This clone has only a few counts. What it binds is unknown. The CDR3 runs to 15 residues. The germline V gene encodes CDR1 MNHEY and CDR2 SVGAGI. Trimming removed 2 bases from V and 5 bases from J, with 13 bases in between. Whole-study results and caveats: TCR richness and clonality were higher in tumors than adjacent uninvolved lung. Blood richness before therapy tracked richness in tumors resected after neoadjuvant therapy. From pretherapy to surgery, tumor richness and clonality rose with dual therapy.

Libraries were prepared by immunoSEQ multiplex PCR; TCRdb keeps only in-frame clonotypes and omits some of them. The sample includes approximately 7,000 clones, approximately 76% seen only once; the top ten take around 4.3%. The sample in question was tumor tissue, obtained after neoadjuvant nivolumab, alone or with ipilimumab, at or shortly before surgery. The chain employs TRBV6-5 and TRBJ2-1; D unclear. This clonotype was obtained from an adult with non-small cell lung cancer. The CDR3, as DNA: TGTGCCAGCAGTTACCGGACGAACGTAAACAATGAGCAGTTCTTC. Translation gives CASSYRTNVNNEQFF.